This entry lists 6 T cell receptor beta chains sequenced from one sample in a study of control samples from healthy donors and cancer patients. TCRdb keeps only in-frame clones here, not all; method: immunoSEQ multiplex PCR. The repertoire holds approximately 140,000 clones, roughly 93% seen once, with under 7% in the top ten. Sample: blood. These receptors were taken from a man between 18 and 35 years old in good health.

This sequence joins TRBV5-1 and TRBJ2-2, with 8 bases identical to TRBD1. The junction had 6 bases not matched to a gene; V was cut back by 2 bases and J by 6 bases. Germline lookup yields CDR1 SGHRS and CDR2 YFSETQ. CDR3 length: 15 residues. The CDR3 reads CASSFTAGGPGELFF. As DNA, the CDR3 is TGCGCCAGCAGCTTCACGGCAGGGGGCCCCGGGGAGCTGTTTTTT.

The rearrangement joins TRBV27 to TRBJ2-1, with 8 bases identical to TRBD2. Trimming took 6 bases from V and 0 from J; bases not matched to a gene: 7. Germline V gene lookup returns CDR1 MNHEY and CDR2 SMNVEV (reference sequence). The CDR3 consists of 16 residues. The CDR3 is CASRLLAGSSYNEQFF. DNA for the CDR3: TGTGCCAGCAGGCTTCTAGCGGGTAGCTCCTACAATGAGCAGTTCTTC.

Notes on this clone: The same CDR3 arises from other DNA sequences in this sample as well. The chain links TRBV5-1 to TRBJ1-3; D is perhaps TRBD1 (5 bases). V lost 0 bases and J lost 1, with 5 bases in between. The CDR3 has 14 amino acids. Looked up from germline, CDR1 is SGHRS and CDR2 is YFSETQ. The CDR3 DNA reads TGCGCCAGCAGCTTGGGGGGGTCTGGAAACACCATATATTTT. Encoded protein: CASSLGGSGNTIYF.

V is TRBV4-1 and J is TRBJ1-2; D is possibly TRBD1 (5 bases). In germline, CDR1 is MGHRA, CDR2 YSYEKL. With 1 base removed from V and 8 bases from J, the gap between germline ends came to 14 bases. The CDR3 sequence is 14 residues long. The DNA for the CDR3 is TGCGCCAGCAGCCAAGGCGCAGGGTTACGAGGCTACACCTTC. Translation: CASSQGAGLRGYTF.

The chain joins TRBV27 to TRBJ1-5, with D hard to call. Germline CDR1 and CDR2: MNHEY and SMNVEV (reference sequence). The CDR3 length is 15 residues. V was clipped by 5 bases and J by 6 bases, with 17 bases between them. The CDR3 region has the DNA TGTGCCAGCAGTCCCGGCCCGGGGTTCGGTCAGCCCCAGCATTTT. This encodes CASSPGPGFGQPQHF.

The V call is TRBV10-3, the J call TRBJ1-1; D is uncertain. Between the trimmed V and J ends, which lost 8 bases and 0 bases, there was a span of 13 bases. The CDR3 loop spans 14 amino acids. The germline V gene has CDR1 ENHRY and CDR2 SYGVKD. CDR3 protein: CAISPGVMNTEAFF. In nucleotides, the CDR3 is TGTGCCATCTCCCCCGGCGTTATGAACACTGAAGCTTTCTTT.